This is a list of T cell receptor beta chains from one sample in a study of shared clonotypes between healthy human individuals. Method: immunoSEQ multiplex PCR; TCRdb's copy keeps in-frame clones and lacks some. The table has approximately 350,000 clones, about 96% seen once; the top ten hold around 0.32%. Sequencing was performed on memory CD8+ T cells sorted from blood. These receptors were obtained from a man aged 25 to 40 in good health. CDR3s include the opening cysteine and the closing phenylalanine or tryptophan. Fields, in order: clone size, V gene, D gene, J gene, CDR3 protein, CDR3 DNA. The D gene is left open where the match is weak. Size is omitted from some rows. Given values are once, few, many or a class for expanded clones.

abundance: .
v_gene: TRBV18
d_gene: .
j_gene: TRBJ2-1
CDR3aa: CASSELAERSSYNEQFF
CDR3nt: TGTGCCAGCTCCGAGCTAGCAGAGAGAAGCTCCTACAATGAGCAGTTCTTC

abundance: .
v_gene: TRBV4-2
d_gene: .
j_gene: TRBJ1-3
CDR3aa: CASSQDKESGNTIYF
CDR3nt: TGTGCCAGCAGCCAAGATAAGGAATCTGGAAACACCATATATTTT

abundance: .
v_gene: TRBV19
d_gene: TRBD2
j_gene: TRBJ2-7
CDR3aa: CASSIASGSSYEQYF
CDR3nt: TGTGCCAGTAGTATAGCTAGCGGGAGCTCCTACGAGCAGTACTTC

abundance: .
v_gene: TRBV5-4
d_gene: .
j_gene: TRBJ2-5
CDR3aa: CASSLGLQETQYF
CDR3nt: TGTGCCAGCAGCTTGGGTCTACAAGAGACCCAGTACTTC

abundance: once
v_gene: TRBV4-2
d_gene: .
j_gene: TRBJ2-1
CDR3aa: CASSQASDEQFF
CDR3nt: TGTGCCAGCAGCCAAGCGTCTGATGAGCAGTTCTTC

abundance: .
v_gene: TRBV10-1
d_gene: .
j_gene: TRBJ1-5
CDR3aa: CASSEGQSNQPQHF
CDR3nt: TGCGCCAGCAGTGAAGGACAGTCCAATCAGCCCCAGCATTTT

abundance: .
v_gene: TRBV6-1
d_gene: TRBD1
j_gene: TRBJ1-6
CDR3aa: CASFPGTVNSPLHF
CDR3nt: TGTGCCAGCTTCCCGGGGACAGTTAATTCACCCCTCCACTTT

abundance: .
v_gene: TRBV27
d_gene: .
j_gene: TRBJ2-3
CDR3aa: CASSLPTDRPSTDTQYF
CDR3nt: TGTGCCAGCAGTTTACCGACGGACAGACCATCCACAGATACGCAGTATTTT

abundance: .
v_gene: TRBV28
d_gene: TRBD1
j_gene: TRBJ1-2
CDR3aa: CASRNSGGPGYTF
CDR3nt: TGTGCCAGCAGAAACTCAGGGGGCCCTGGCTACACCTTC

abundance: .
v_gene: TRBV5-1
d_gene: TRBD1
j_gene: TRBJ2-5
CDR3aa: CASRSLPGTDQETQYF
CDR3nt: TGCGCCAGCAGATCCCTCCCCGGGACAGACCAAGAGACCCAGTACTTC

abundance: .
v_gene: TRBV28
d_gene: TRBD2
j_gene: TRBJ2-7
CDR3aa: CASSLSQAGGIDEQYF
CDR3nt: TGTGCCAGCAGTTTATCCCAAGCGGGAGGGATCGACGAGCAGTACTTC

abundance: .
v_gene: TRBV25-1
d_gene: TRBD2
j_gene: TRBJ2-1
CDR3aa: CASSESPGLAESYNEQFF
CDR3nt: TGTGCCAGCAGTGAAAGCCCCGGACTAGCGGAATCTTACAATGAGCAGTTCTTC

abundance: once
v_gene: TRBV7-3
d_gene: .
j_gene: TRBJ2-2
CDR3aa: CASRSLAFGELFF
CDR3nt: TGTGCCAGCAGGTCCTTAGCGTTCGGGGAGCTGTTTTTT

abundance: .
v_gene: TRBV6-5
d_gene: .
j_gene: TRBJ1-3
CDR3aa: CASRQTRGNTIYF
CDR3nt: TGTGCCAGCAGGCAGACTAGGGGAAACACCATATATTTT

abundance: .
v_gene: TRBV11-2
d_gene: TRBD2
j_gene: TRBJ2-5
CDR3aa: CASSLYPREVETQYF
CDR3nt: TGTGCCAGCAGCTTATATCCGCGGGAGGTAGAGACCCAGTACTTC

abundance: .
v_gene: TRBV2
d_gene: TRBD1
j_gene: TRBJ2-2
CDR3aa: CATNRGNTGELFF
CDR3nt: TGTGCCACCAACAGGGGCAACACCGGGGAGCTGTTTTTT

abundance: .
v_gene: TRBV14
d_gene: TRBD2
j_gene: TRBJ2-7
CDR3aa: CASSRYLLAGASYEQYF
CDR3nt: TGTGCCAGCAGCCGTTATTTACTAGCGGGAGCGTCCTACGAGCAGTACTTC

abundance: once
v_gene: TRBV12-5
d_gene: .
j_gene: TRBJ2-1
CDR3aa: CASGFNGEGQFF
CDR3nt: TGTGCTAGTGGTTTTAACGGAGAGGGGCAGTTCTTC

abundance: .
v_gene: TRBV19
d_gene: TRBD2
j_gene: TRBJ2-1
CDR3aa: CASSIIRDYTYNEQFF
CDR3nt: TGTGCCAGTAGTATAATCCGGGACTATACCTACAATGAGCAGTTCTTC

abundance: .
v_gene: TRBV29-1
d_gene: TRBD1
j_gene: TRBJ1-1
CDR3aa: CSVENRGENTEAFF
CDR3nt: TGCAGCGTTGAGAACAGGGGGGAGAACACTGAAGCTTTCTTT

abundance: .
v_gene: TRBV7-6
d_gene: .
j_gene: TRBJ2-5
CDR3aa: CASSLGRQTYRETQYF
CDR3nt: TGTGCCAGCTCCCTAGGGAGACAGACCTATAGGGAGACCCAGTACTTC

abundance: .
v_gene: TRBV10-1
d_gene: TRBD2
j_gene: TRBJ2-1
CDR3aa: CASSGTSGRNEQFF
CDR3nt: TGCGCCAGCAGTGGGACTAGCGGGAGAAATGAGCAGTTCTTC

abundance: .
v_gene: TRBV29-1
d_gene: .
j_gene: TRBJ2-2
CDR3aa: CSVGRDPYTGELFF
CDR3nt: TGCAGCGTTGGGCGGGACCCTTACACCGGGGAGCTGTTTTTT

abundance: .
v_gene: TRBV6-1
d_gene: .
j_gene: TRBJ2-2
CDR3aa: CASQVVGELFF
CDR3nt: TGTGCCAGCCAGGTGGTCGGGGAGCTGTTTTTT

abundance: .
v_gene: TRBV7-9
d_gene: .
j_gene: TRBJ2-3
CDR3aa: CASSILAIRTDTQYF
CDR3nt: TGTGCCAGCAGCATTTTGGCGATTCGCACAGATACGCAGTATTTT

abundance: once
v_gene: TRBV19
d_gene: .
j_gene: TRBJ1-3
CDR3aa: CASSFIRGRSGNTIYF
CDR3nt: TGTGCCAGTAGTTTTATCCGGGGGAGATCTGGAAACACCATATATTTT

abundance: .
v_gene: TRBV28
d_gene: TRBD2
j_gene: TRBJ2-7
CDR3aa: CASSPLASGTYEQYF
CDR3nt: TGTGCCAGCAGTCCACTTGCTAGCGGTACCTACGAGCAGTACTTC

abundance: .
v_gene: TRBV4-2
d_gene: .
j_gene: TRBJ1-2
CDR3aa: CASSQDTNYGYTF
CDR3nt: TGTGCCAGCAGCCAAGACACTAACTATGGCTACACCTTC

abundance: .
v_gene: TRBV5-1
d_gene: TRBD1
j_gene: TRBJ2-1
CDR3aa: CASSGGNYNEQFF
CDR3nt: TGCGCCAGTTCAGGGGGCAACTACAATGAGCAGTTCTTC

abundance: .
v_gene: TRBV11-2
d_gene: .
j_gene: TRBJ2-5
CDR3aa: CASSLVETQYF
CDR3nt: TGTGCCAGCAGCTTAGTTGAGACCCAGTACTTC

abundance: .
v_gene: TRBV11-3
d_gene: .
j_gene: TRBJ2-1
CDR3aa: CASSRIGGEQFF
CDR3nt: TGTGCCAGCAGCCGGATAGGGGGAGAGCAGTTCTTC

abundance: .
v_gene: TRBV29-1
d_gene: TRBD1
j_gene: TRBJ1-1
CDR3aa: CSVSHRGGTEAFF
CDR3nt: TGCAGCGTTTCTCACAGGGGGGGCACTGAAGCTTTCTTT

abundance: once
v_gene: TRBV6-5
d_gene: TRBD1
j_gene: TRBJ1-3
CDR3aa: CASSLDRGGNTIYF
CDR3nt: TGTGCCAGCAGTCTGGACAGGGGCGGAAACACCATATATTTT

abundance: .
v_gene: TRBV4-2
d_gene: .
j_gene: TRBJ2-7
CDR3aa: CASSQEPVSYEQYF
CDR3nt: TGTGCCAGCAGCCAAGAGCCAGTTTCCTACGAGCAGTACTTC

abundance: .
v_gene: TRBV11-2
d_gene: TRBD2
j_gene: TRBJ2-5
CDR3aa: CASSFTGGEAETQYF
CDR3nt: TGTGCCAGCAGCTTCACCGGGGGGGAGGCGGAGACCCAGTACTTC

abundance: .
v_gene: TRBV5-5
d_gene: TRBD1
j_gene: TRBJ1-3
CDR3aa: CASSWTGPGNTIYF
CDR3nt: TGTGCCAGCAGCTGGACAGGGCCTGGAAACACCATATATTTT

abundance: .
v_gene: TRBV9
d_gene: TRBD2
j_gene: TRBJ2-1
CDR3aa: CASSVGVAGVRAYNEQFF
CDR3nt: TGTGCCAGCAGCGTAGGGGTAGCGGGAGTTCGGGCCTACAATGAGCAGTTCTTC

abundance: .
v_gene: TRBV6-1
d_gene: TRBD1
j_gene: TRBJ1-3
CDR3aa: CASRYRGHGNTIYF
CDR3nt: TGTGCCAGCAGATACAGGGGGCATGGAAACACCATATATTTT

abundance: .
v_gene: TRBV6-1
d_gene: TRBD1
j_gene: TRBJ2-7
CDR3aa: CASSEPSWTGSYEQYF
CDR3nt: TGTGCCAGCAGTGAACCGTCCTGGACAGGCTCCTACGAGCAGTACTTC

abundance: .
v_gene: TRBV30
d_gene: .
j_gene: TRBJ1-6
CDR3aa: CAWSSGPSLFSPLHF
CDR3nt: TGTGCCTGGAGCTCCGGGCCCTCCTTATTTTCACCCCTCCACTTT

abundance: .
v_gene: TRBV9
d_gene: TRBD1
j_gene: TRBJ2-5
CDR3aa: CASSVAGTGYQETQYF
CDR3nt: TGTGCCAGCAGCGTAGCAGGGACAGGGTACCAAGAGACCCAGTACTTC